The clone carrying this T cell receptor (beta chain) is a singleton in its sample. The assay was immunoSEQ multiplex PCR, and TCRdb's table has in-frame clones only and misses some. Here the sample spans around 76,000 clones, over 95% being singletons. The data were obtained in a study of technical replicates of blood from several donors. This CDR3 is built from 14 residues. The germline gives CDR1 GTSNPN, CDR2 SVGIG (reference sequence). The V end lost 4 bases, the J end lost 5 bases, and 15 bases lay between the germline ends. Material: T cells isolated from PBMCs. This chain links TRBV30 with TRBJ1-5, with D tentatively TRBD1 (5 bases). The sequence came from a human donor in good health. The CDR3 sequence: CAWTRGDRYQPQHF. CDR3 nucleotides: TGTGCCTGGACCCGGGGGGACCGCTATCAGCCCCAGCATTTT. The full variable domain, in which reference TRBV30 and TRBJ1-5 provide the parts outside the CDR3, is SQTIHQWPATLVQPVGSPLSLECTVEGTSNPNLYWYRQAAGRGLQLLFYSVGIGQISSEVPQNLSASRPQDRQFILSSKKLLLSDSGFYLCAWTRGDRYQPQHFGDGTRLSIL.